This TCR beta chain is from a study of shared clonotypes between healthy human individuals. General study results and limits: In general, naive subsets displayed greater estimated richness than memory subsets did.

Division of CD4+ cells produced a CD45RA+ naive subset and a CD45RA-negative memory subset. As processed by the authors: Filtering differed for immunoSEQ, which gave only junction sequences without quality scores. The repertoire was sequenced with immunoSEQ multiplex PCR; TCRdb's copy has only in-frame clones and lacks some. V and J calls and clone size follow that table, whereas D and trimming were derived from the DNA. The sample holds about a million clones, 65% to 80% seen once. Only a few counts were recorded for this clone. The target antigen is unknown. The source of this sequence is a man aged 18 to 29 in good health. The sample was memory CD4+ T cells sorted from blood. The subset was: CD45RA-negative fraction.

Here the CDR3 reads CASSLGGPKNIQYF. CDR3 sequence (DNA): TGTGCCAGCAGCTTGGGGGGGCCCAAAAACATTCAGTACTTC. The chain joins TRBV5-8 to TRBJ2-4, with D perhaps TRBD1 (6 bases). The CDR3 runs 14 residues. V shed 0 bases and J shed 2 bases, with 6 bases lying between them. The germline V gene encodes CDR1 SGHTS and CDR2 YDEGEE.